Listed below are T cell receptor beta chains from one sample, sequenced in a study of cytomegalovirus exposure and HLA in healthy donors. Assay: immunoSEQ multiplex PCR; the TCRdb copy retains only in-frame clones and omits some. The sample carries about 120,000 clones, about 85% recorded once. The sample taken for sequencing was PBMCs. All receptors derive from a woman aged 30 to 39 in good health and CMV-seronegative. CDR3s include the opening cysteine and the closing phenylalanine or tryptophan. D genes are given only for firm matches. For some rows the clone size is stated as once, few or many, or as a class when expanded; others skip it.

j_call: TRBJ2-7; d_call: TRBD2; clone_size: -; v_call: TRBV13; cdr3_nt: TGTGCCAGCAGCTTAGCGACTAGCGGTGGGCAGTACTTC; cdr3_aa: CASSLATSGGQYF
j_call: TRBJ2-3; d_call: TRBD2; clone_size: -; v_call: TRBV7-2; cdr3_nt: TGTGCCAGCAGCTTAGGTGGACTAGCGGGGCGTAGCACAGATACGCAGTATTTT; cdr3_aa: CASSLGGLAGRSTDTQYF
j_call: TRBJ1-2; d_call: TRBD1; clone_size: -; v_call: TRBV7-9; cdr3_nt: TGTGCCAGCAGCTTAGATGCAGGGGGAGGCTACACCTTC; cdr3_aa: CASSLDAGGGYTF
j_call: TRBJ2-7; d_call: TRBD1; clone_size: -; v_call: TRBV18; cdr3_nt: TGTGCCAGCTCACTGGGGGCACAGGGGGCCGTACGGCAGTACTTC; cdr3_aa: CASSLGAQGAVRQYF
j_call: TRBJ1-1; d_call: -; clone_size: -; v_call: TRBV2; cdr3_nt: TGTGCCAGCAGTGAAGCTCTCACTGAAGCTTTCTTT; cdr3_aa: CASSEALTEAFF
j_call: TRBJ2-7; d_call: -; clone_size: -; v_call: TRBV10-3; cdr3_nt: TGTGCCATCAGGGGCGGCAGGATCGGGAACGAGCAGTACTTC; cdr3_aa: CAIRGGRIGNEQYF
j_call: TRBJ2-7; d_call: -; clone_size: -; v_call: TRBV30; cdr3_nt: TGTGCCTGGAGGAGGATCTACGAGCAGTACTTC; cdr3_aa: CAWRRIYEQYF
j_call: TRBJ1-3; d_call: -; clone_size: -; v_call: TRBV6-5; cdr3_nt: TGTGCCAGCGCCCGTCGGGTTTGGGGAAACACCATATATTTT; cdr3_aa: CASARRVWGNTIYF
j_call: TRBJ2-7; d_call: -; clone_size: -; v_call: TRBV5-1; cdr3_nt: TGCGCCAGCAGCTTGGCCGGGGGACTCAGCGGCTACGAGCAGTACTTC; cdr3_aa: CASSLAGGLSGYEQYF
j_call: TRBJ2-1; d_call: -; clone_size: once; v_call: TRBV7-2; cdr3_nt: TGTGCCAGCAGCTTAGATAGCAGGGTATACAATGAGCAGTTCTTC; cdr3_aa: CASSLDSRVYNEQFF
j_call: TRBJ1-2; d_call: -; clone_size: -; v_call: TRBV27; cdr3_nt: TGTGCCAGCTCCAAAGGAGGGGCAGCTAACTATGGCTACACCTTC; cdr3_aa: CASSKGGAANYGYTF
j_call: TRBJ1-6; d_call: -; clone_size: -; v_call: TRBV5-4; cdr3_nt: TGTGCCAGCAGCTTGGCAGGGGTTCGGTCACCCCTCCACTTT; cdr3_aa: CASSLAGVRSPLHF
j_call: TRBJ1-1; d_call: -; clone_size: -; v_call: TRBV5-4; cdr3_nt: TGTGCCAGCAGATACAGGGTGGACACTGAAGCTTTCTTT; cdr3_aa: CASRYRVDTEAFF
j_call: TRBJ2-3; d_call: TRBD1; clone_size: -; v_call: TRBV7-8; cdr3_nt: TGTGCCAGCAGCTCTAATGACAGGGGGCGAGACACAGATACGCAGTATTTT; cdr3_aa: CASSSNDRGRDTDTQYF
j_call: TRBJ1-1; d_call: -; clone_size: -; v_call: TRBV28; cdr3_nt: TGTGCCAGCAGCCCCCCCTCGTCAGGGGATTTGATTTTCTTT; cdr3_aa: CASSPPSSGDLIFF
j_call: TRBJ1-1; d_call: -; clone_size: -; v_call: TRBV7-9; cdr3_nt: TGTGCCAGCAGCTTAGGGCCGGCACAGGGTGAAGCTTTCTTT; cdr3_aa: CASSLGPAQGEAFF
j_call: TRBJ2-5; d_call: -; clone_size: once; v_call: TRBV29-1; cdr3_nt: TGCAGCGCCCTTTCACAGGGCCTGTACCAAGAGACCCAGTACTTC; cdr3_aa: CSALSQGLYQETQYF
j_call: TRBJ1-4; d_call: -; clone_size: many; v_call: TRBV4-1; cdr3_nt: TGCGCCAGCAGCCAAGACACGGGGGGATTTGGGGAAAAACTGTTTTTT; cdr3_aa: CASSQDTGGFGEKLFF
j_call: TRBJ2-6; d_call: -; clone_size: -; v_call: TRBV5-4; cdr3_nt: TGTGCCAGCAGGCCCCAACAAGGCAGGGCAACTTTTGGGGCCAACGTCCTGACTTTC; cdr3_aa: CASRPQQGRATFGANVLTF
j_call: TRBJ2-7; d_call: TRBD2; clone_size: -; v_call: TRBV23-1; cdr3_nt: TGCGCCAGCAGTCGCCCGGACCATACGACTAGCGGGGTCACCTACGAGCAGTACTTC; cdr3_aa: CASSRPDHTTSGVTYEQYF
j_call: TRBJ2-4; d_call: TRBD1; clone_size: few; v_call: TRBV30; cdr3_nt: TGTGCCTGGGACAGGGGGCGAATCCTAGCCAAAAACATTCAGTACTTC; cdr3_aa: CAWDRGRILAKNIQYF
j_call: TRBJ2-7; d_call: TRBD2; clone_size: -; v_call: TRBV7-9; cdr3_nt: TGTGCCAGCAGCTACCCCGGGGGGAACCCCTACGAGCAGTACTTC; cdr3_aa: CASSYPGGNPYEQYF
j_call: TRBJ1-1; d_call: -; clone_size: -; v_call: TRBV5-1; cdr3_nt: TGCGCCAGCAGCTTTGAGGGTCGGACGAACACTGAAGCTTTCTTT; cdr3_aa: CASSFEGRTNTEAFF
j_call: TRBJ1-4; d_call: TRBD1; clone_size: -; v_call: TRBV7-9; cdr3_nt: TGTGCCAGCAGCCCGCGACAGGGGGGGGGTGAAAAACTGTTTTTT; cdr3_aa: CASSPRQGGGEKLFF